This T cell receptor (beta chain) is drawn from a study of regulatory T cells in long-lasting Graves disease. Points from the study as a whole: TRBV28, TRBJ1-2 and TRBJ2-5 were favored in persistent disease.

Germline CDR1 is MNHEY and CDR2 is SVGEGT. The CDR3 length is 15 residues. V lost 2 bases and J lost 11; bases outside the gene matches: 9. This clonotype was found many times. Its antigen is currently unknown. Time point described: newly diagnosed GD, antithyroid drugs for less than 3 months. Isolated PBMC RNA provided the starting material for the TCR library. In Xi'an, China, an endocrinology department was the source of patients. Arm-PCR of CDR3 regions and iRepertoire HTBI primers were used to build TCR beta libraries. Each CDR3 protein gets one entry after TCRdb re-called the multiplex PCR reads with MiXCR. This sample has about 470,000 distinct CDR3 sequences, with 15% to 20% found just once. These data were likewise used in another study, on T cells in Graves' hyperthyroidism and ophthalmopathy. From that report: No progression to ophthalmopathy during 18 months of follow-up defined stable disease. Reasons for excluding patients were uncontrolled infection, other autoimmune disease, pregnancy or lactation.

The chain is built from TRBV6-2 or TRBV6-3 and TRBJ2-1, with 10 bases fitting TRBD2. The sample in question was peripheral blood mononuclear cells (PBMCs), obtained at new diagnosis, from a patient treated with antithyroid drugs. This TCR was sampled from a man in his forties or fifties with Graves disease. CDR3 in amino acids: CASSYGGTSAKKQFF. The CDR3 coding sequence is TGTGCCAGCAGTTACGGTGGGACTAGCGCCAAGAAGCAGTTCTTC.